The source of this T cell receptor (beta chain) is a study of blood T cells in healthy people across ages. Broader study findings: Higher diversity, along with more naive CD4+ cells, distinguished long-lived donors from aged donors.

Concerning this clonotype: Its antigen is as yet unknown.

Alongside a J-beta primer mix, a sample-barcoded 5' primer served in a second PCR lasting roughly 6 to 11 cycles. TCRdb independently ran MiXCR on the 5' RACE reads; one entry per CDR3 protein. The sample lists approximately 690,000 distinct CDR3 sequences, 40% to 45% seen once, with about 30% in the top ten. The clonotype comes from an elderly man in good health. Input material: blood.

The DNA of the CDR3 is TGTGCCAGCAGCCCGGGGACAGGCGGGGACACTGAAGCTTTCTTT. This translates into CASSPGTGGDTEAFF. The genes are TRBV7-8 and TRBJ1-1, with 8 bases aligning to TRBD1. Germline-derived CDR1 and CDR2 are SGHVS and FQNEAQ. J gave up 3 bases and V 5 bases, and 8 bases lay outside the gene matches. The CDR3 is 15 amino acids.